Listed below are T cell receptor beta chains from one sample, sequenced in a study of immune heterogeneity within non-small cell lung tumors. One entry per CDR3 protein results from TCRdb running MiXCR on the multiplex PCR reads. The table includes about 10,000 distinct CDR3 sequences, more than 20% detected once. Material: lung tumor tissue. These receptor sequences come from a woman aged 45-65 years with non-small cell lung cancer. Each CDR3 is given with its conserved first and last residue.

>TRBJ2-1|TRBV5-1
CARSPSKREGRNEQFF
>TRBJ2-3|TRBV5-1
CASSSLTGSTDTQYF
>TRBJ2-7|TRBV5-8
CVSSLWGLTYDQYF
>TRBJ1-1|TRBV4-1
CASSPQGLGGNTEAFF
>TRBJ2-7|TRBV6-5
CASSYYRLAREQYF
>TRBJ1-6|TRBV4-1
CASSQDRGASPLHF
>TRBJ2-2|TRBV27
CASSRAGETGELFF
>TRBJ1-1|TRBV20-1
CSEGGQGNTEAFF
>TRBJ1-6|TRBV2
CASQRAVESPLHF
>TRBJ1-5|TRBV12-3/TRBV12-4
CASSFGGWQPQHF
>TRBJ2-7|TRBV7-9
CASSLRGLAGAYEQYF
>TRBJ2-7|TRBV5-1
CASSLAGSEQYF
>TRBJ1-6|TRBV28
CASSLGDRDNSPLHF
>TRBJ2-5|TRBV28
CASSLTILAGETETQYF
>TRBJ2-1|TRBV5-1
CASSLVGGTYNEQFF
>TRBJ1-4|TRBV6-1
CASSGGIGGGVEKLFF
>TRBJ2-2|TRBV2
CASSDGGNKNTGELFF
>TRBJ2-7|TRBV11-3
CASSLPGLYEQYF
>TRBJ2-5|TRBV14
CASSPLKGGKETQYF
>TRBJ2-7|TRBV9
CASSVDPGITYEQYF
>TRBJ1-4|TRBV10-3
CAIAENSAVNEKLFF
>TRBJ2-3|TRBV19
CASRLRHPGQDTDTQYF
>TRBJ1-3|TRBV6-2/TRBV6-3
CASSPQNSGNTIYF
>TRBJ2-7|TRBV6-1
CASRVSLAAYEQYF
>TRBJ1-6|TRBV5-1
CASSWTPNNSPLHF
>TRBJ1-6|TRBV20-1
CSAGQGLRDNSPLHF
>TRBJ2-3|TRBV4-2
CASSQAVGSGVRDTQYF
>TRBJ2-7|TRBV10-1
CASSETGGMQQYF
>TRBJ2-7|TRBV19
CASSQRVETYEQYF
>TRBJ2-1|TRBV7-9
CASSLAFRMTYNEQFF
>TRBJ1-3|TRBV5-8
CASSALHKAGNTIYF
>TRBJ1-3|TRBV7-8
CASSRSLGQTSGNTIYF
>TRBJ2-1|TRBV4-1
CASSQETNNEQFF
>TRBJ2-3|TRBV28
CASSDTDTQYF
>TRBJ1-1|TRBV20-1
CSASHLDAEAFF
>TRBJ2-3|TRBV20-1
CSAVLAGGTNTQYF
>TRBJ2-3|TRBV6-1
CASSWTSGGAGDTQYF
>TRBJ2-2|TRBV5-6
CASSLLDRGITGELFF
>TRBJ1-5|TRBV19
CASSIEMGIFQPQHF
>TRBJ1-1|TRBV6-1
CASSGMTGGTEAFF
>TRBJ1-2|TRBV10-3
CAISELMPWGKDGYTF
>TRBJ2-1|TRBV12-3/TRBV12-4
CASSLGEGPHDEQFF
>TRBJ2-5|TRBV5-6
CASSFGQGQETQYF
>TRBJ1-2|TRBV7-9
CASSTGDRAGYTF
>TRBJ1-2|TRBV6-1
CASGGGARGYGYTF
>TRBJ1-6|TRBV28
CASSFFDRSSYNSPLHF
>TRBJ1-4|TRBV20-1
CSASRTNEKLFF
>TRBJ2-2|TRBV7-8
CASNRGPNTGELFF
>TRBJ1-6|TRBV3-1
CASSQRVTNSPLHF
>TRBJ2-7|TRBV18
CASSPLAGVREQYF
>TRBJ2-3|TRBV11-2
CASSLTGTADTQYF
>TRBJ2-1|TRBV20-1
CSARFLLLKNHNEQFF
>TRBJ1-1|TRBV29-1
CSVSKTRMNTEAFF
>TRBJ2-1|TRBV11-1
CASSSGNVGMNEQFF
>TRBJ2-1|TRBV11-2
CASSSPSATNGQFF
>TRBJ2-7|TRBV6-1
CASSELDTGYEQYF
>TRBJ2-6|TRBV27
CASRPGLAYSGANVLTF
>TRBJ2-7|TRBV27
CASQRLLGYRSYEQYF
>TRBJ2-1|TRBV5-1
CASSPSKREGRNEQFF
>TRBJ2-2|TRBV7-3
CASSAGTGAGELFF